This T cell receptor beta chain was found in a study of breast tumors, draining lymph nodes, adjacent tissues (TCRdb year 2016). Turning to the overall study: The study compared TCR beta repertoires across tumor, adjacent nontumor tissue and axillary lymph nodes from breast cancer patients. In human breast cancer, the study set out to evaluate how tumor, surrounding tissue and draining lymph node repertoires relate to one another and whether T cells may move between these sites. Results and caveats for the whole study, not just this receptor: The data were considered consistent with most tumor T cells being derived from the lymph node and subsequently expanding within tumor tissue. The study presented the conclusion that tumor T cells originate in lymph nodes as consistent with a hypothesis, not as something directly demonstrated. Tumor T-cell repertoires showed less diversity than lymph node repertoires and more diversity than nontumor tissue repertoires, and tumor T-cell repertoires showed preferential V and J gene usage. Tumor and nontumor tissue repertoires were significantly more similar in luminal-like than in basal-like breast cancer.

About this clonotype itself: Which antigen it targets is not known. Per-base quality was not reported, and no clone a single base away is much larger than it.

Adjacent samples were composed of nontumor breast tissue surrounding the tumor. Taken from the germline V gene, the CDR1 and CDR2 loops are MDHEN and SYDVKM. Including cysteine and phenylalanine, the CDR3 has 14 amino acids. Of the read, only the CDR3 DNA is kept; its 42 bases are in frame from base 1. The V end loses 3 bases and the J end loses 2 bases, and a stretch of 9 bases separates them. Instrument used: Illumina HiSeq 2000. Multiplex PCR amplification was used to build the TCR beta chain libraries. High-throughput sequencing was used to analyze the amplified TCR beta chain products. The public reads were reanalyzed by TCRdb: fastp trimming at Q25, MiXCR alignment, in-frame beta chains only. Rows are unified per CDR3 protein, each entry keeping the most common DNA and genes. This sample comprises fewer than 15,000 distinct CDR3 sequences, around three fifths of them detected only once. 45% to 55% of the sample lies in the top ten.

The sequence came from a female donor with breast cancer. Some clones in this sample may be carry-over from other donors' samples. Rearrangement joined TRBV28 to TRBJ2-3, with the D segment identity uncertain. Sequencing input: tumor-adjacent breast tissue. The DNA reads TGTGCCAGCAGTTTTGGTTGGAACACAGATACGCAGTATTTT. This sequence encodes CASSFGWNTDTQYF. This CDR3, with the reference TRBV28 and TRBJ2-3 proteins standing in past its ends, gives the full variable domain DVKVTQSSRYLVKRTGEKVFLECVQDMDHENMFWYRQDPGLGLRLIYFSYDVKMKEKGDIPEGYSVSREKKERFSLILESASTNQTSMYLCASSFGWNTDTQYFGPGTRLTVL.